This TCR beta chain emerged from a study of T cells in Graves' hyperthyroidism and ophthalmopathy. For the study at large: Pretreatment peripheral blood was obtained at initial diagnosis.

Amplification yielded TCR beta CDR3 regions, with RNA transcripts as the source. First-round RT-PCR with HTBI primers amplified the TCR CDR3 region. From the multiplex PCR reads, TCRdb called clonotypes with MiXCR, one entry per CDR3 protein. The sample includes 550,000 to 850,000 distinct CDR3 sequences, around a sixth of them seen just once. The V and J ends lost 2 bases and 1 base respectively, with 12 bases between them. The CDR3 is 16 amino acids. Germline values: CDR1 SGHTA, CDR2 FQGTGA. The TCR was taken from a woman aged 50 to 60 with Graves' hyperthyroidism that later progressed to Graves' ophthalmopathy. The chain has TRBV7-3 and TRBJ1-3, with a tentative D call TRBD1 (5 bases). Material: blood. CDR3: CASSLEPQGSGNTIYF. The CDR3 DNA reads TGTGCCAGCAGCTTAGAACCTCAGGGTTCTGGAAACACCATATATTTT.